The 8 T cell receptor beta chains listed next were all sequenced from one sample in a study of T cells in Graves' hyperthyroidism and ophthalmopathy. RNA transcripts provided the source from which TCR beta CDR3 regions were amplified. Primed by the HTBI set, a first-round RT-PCR was run on the TCR CDR3. TCRdb ran MiXCR on the multiplex PCR reads and lists one entry per CDR3 protein. The sample carries around 340,000 distinct CDR3 sequences, about 15% recorded once. Sequenced sample: blood. These receptor sequences come from a woman aged 25-40 years with Graves' hyperthyroidism.

This clonotype was observed at least ten times. The chain recombines TRBV4-1 with TRBJ1-1, with D possibly matching TRBD1 (5 bases). Per the germline V gene, CDR1 is MGHRA and CDR2 is YSYEKL. The CDR3 has 16 amino acids. Deletions cut 3 bases from V and 0 bases from J, with 14 bases between. CDR3 region: CASSQLTALMNTEAFF. The CDR3 DNA reads TGCGCCAGCAGCCAGCTGACAGCCCTCATGAACACTGAAGCTTTCTTT.

This clonotype occurred many times. The gene calls are TRBV20-1 and TRBJ2-3; D unclear. Germline CDR1 reads DFQATT; CDR2 reads SNEGSKA (reference sequence). This CDR3 has 12 amino acids. Trimming removed 1 base from V and 6 bases from J, with 8 bases in between. CDR3 amino acids: CSARGAGDTQYF. The CDR3 coding sequence is TGCAGTGCTAGAGGAGCCGGGGATACGCAGTATTTT.

CDR3 protein: CASSRRLAGDLNEQFF. The CDR3, as DNA: TGTGCCAGCAGCCGCCGACTAGCGGGAGACCTGAATGAGCAGTTCTTC. The V and J genes are TRBV7-2 and TRBJ2-1; 12 bases line up with TRBD2. Trimming cost V 5 bases and J 7 bases; bases outside gene matches: 9. The germline V gene encodes CDR1 SGHTA and CDR2 FQGNSA. This CDR3 comprises 16 residues.

The rearrangement uses TRBV20-1 and TRBJ2-2; 14 bases match TRBD2. The length of the CDR3 is 18 residues. V gave up 3 bases and J gave up 6 bases; unmatched junction bases: 12. In germline, CDR1 is DFQATT, CDR2 SNEGSKA (reference sequence). The CDR3: CSARGGTSGSKRAGELFF. CDR3 nucleotide sequence: TGCAGTGCTAGGGGCGGGACTAGCGGGAGTAAGAGGGCCGGGGAGCTGTTTTTT.

This clonotype has at least ten counts. This chain uses TRBV6-1 with TRBJ2-5; D is unclear. Deletions cut 8 bases from V and 0 bases from J, with 13 bases between. CDR1 MNHNS and CDR2 SASEGT come from the germline V gene. The CDR3 loop spans 14 amino acids. The CDR3 is CASALKPYQETQYF. CDR3 nucleotide sequence: TGTGCCAGCGCCTTGAAGCCCTACCAAGAGACCCAGTACTTC.

V and J are TRBV10-1 and TRBJ2-3; possibly TRBD2 for D (5 bases). The V end lost 3 bases, the J end lost 2 bases, and 21 bases lay between the germline ends. Germline assignment: CDR1 WNHNN and CDR2 SYGVQD (reference sequence). The CDR3 contains 18 residues. The DNA for the CDR3 is TGCGCCAGCAGTGAATCTCGGGGTTCCACACGGAACACAGATACGCAGTATTTT. Translation gives CASSESRGSTRNTDTQYF.

This clonotype occurred many times. The chain uses TRBV28 and TRBJ2-3; a weak D match, TRBD2 (5 bases). The CDR3 has 13 amino acids. Looked up from germline, CDR1 is MDHEN and CDR2 is SYDVKM. With 11 bases removed from V and 0 bases from J, the gap between germline ends came to 12 bases. The CDR3 sequence is CAGRGTSTDTQYF. Here the CDR3 DNA reads TGTGCCGGACGGGGTACTAGCACAGATACGCAGTATTTT.

Note on this clonotype: Possible read error: a much larger clone is one base away. The chain joins TRBV11-2 to TRBJ1-1; tentatively, D is TRBD1 (5 bases). V gave up 1 base and J gave up 9 bases, with 9 bases separating them. This CDR3 is 12 amino acids long. The germline gives CDR1 SGHAT, CDR2 FQNNGV. CDR3 loop: CASSLGQPQAFF. In nucleotides, the CDR3 is TGTGCCAGCAGCTTAGGACAGCCCCAAGCTTTCTTT.